Reported below is one T cell receptor (beta chain). Its antigen is unknown. Produced via immunoSEQ multiplex PCR; TCRdb's table is partial and in-frame only. The repertoire holds 100,000 or so clones, with 75% to 90% as singletons. Time point noted: baseline pretreatment blood. Stated treatment: 15 Gy SBRT to primary tumor, nephrectomy 4 weeks later. Looked up from germline, CDR1 is SGHNT and CDR2 is YENEEA. The CDR3 is made up of 15 amino acids. V was pared by 5 bases and J by 7 bases, with 18 bases between. The sample belongs to a study of radiation and T cells in renal cell carcinoma. Overall study findings and caveats: In blood, top tumor clones expanded by 2 weeks, shrinking by 4.

The specimen was blood, collected from a patient whose treatment included radiotherapy and nephrectomy. This TCR was sampled from a man in his forties or fifties with renal cell carcinoma. The V gene is TRBV11-3, the J gene TRBJ2-1; no definite D call. In DNA form, the CDR3 reads TGTGCCAGCAGCCTAGGCTCTCTACGACGGAATGAGCAGTTCTTC. It translates to CASSLGSLRRNEQFF.